This TCR beta chain derives from a study of molecular identifiers for immune sequencing clone quantification. Overall study context: Across replicate runs, RNA obtained from approximately 20,000 or 100,000 naive CD8 cells was divided into five, with four undergoing sequencing. Whole-study results and caveats: Amid over 900,000 naive cells, spiked Jurkat TCR RNA from one cell was reportedly still detectable.

The authors gated naive CD8 T cells as CD8+CD4-CCR7+CD45RA+ for sorting. This clonotype appeared many times. Its antigen remains unknown. TCRdb ran MiXCR on the PCR reads and lists one entry per CDR3 protein. The data contain some 40,000 distinct CDR3 sequences, about 18% of them singletons. The CDR3 contains 17 residues. From germline, CDR1 is LGHDT and CDR2 YNNKEL (reference sequence). The ends lost 0 bases at V and 2 bases at J; junction bases unmatched: 7. The sequenced sample was naive CD8+ T cells from blood, with Jurkat cell RNA spiked in. Subset here: FACS-sorted CD8+CD4-CCR7+CD45RA+ naive T cells. The receptor comes from a human donor in good health. Some libraries in this study had Jurkat cell RNA spiked in. V and J are TRBV3-1 and TRBJ2-1; 7 bases line up with TRBD2. The CDR3 DNA follows: TGTGCCAGCAGCCAAGATAGTATGGGGGGGGCCTACAATGAGCAGTTCTTC. This sequence encodes CASSQDSMGGAYNEQFF.